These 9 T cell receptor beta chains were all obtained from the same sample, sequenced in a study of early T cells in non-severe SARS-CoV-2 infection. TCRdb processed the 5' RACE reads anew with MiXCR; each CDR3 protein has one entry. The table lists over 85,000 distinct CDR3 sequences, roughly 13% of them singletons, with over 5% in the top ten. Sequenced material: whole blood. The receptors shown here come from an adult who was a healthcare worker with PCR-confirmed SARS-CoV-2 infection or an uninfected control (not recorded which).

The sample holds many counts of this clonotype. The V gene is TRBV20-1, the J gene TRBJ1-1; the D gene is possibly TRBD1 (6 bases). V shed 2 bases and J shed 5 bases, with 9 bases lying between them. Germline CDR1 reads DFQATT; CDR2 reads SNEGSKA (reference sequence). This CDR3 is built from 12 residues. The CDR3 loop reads CSARHRETEAFF. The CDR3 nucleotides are TGCAGTGCTAGACACAGGGAAACTGAAGCTTTCTTT.

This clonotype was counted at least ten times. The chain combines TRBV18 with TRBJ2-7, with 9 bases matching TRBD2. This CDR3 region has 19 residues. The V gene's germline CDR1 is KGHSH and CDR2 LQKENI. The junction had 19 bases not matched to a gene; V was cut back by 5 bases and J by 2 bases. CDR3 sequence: CASSGRGWTSARPTYEQYF. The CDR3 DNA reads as TGTGCCAGCTCAGGACGAGGCTGGACTAGCGCACGACCCACCTACGAGCAGTACTTC.

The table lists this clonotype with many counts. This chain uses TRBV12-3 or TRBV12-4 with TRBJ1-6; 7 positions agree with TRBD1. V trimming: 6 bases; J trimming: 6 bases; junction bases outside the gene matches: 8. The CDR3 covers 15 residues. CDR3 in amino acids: CASSPGGRGNSPLHF. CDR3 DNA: TGTGCCAGCAGCCCAGGGGGTCGGGGTAATTCACCCCTCCACTTT.

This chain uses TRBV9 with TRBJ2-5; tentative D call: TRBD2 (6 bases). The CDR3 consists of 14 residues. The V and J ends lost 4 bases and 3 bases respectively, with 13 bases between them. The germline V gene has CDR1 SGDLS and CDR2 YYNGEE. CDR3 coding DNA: TGTGCCAGCAGCCCCCCCTGGGGGGAAGAGACCCAGTACTTC. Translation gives CASSPPWGEETQYF.

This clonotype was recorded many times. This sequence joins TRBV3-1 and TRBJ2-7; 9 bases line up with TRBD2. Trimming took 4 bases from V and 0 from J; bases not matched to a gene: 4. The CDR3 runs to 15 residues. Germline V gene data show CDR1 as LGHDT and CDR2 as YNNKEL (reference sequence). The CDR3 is CASSLTSGFSYEQYF. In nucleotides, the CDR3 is TGTGCCAGCAGCCTGACTAGCGGATTCTCCTACGAGCAGTACTTC.

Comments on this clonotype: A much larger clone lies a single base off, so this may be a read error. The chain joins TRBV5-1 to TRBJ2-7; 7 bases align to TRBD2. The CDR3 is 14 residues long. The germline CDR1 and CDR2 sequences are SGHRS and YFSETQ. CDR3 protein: CASSSRDYSYVQYF. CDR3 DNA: TGCGCCAGCAGCTCCCGGGACTACTCCTACGTGCAGTACTTC.

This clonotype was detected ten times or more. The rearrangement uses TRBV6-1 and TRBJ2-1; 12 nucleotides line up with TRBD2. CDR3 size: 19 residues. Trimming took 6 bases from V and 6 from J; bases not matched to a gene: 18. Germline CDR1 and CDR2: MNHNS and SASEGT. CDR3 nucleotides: TGTGCCAGCAGCCTGCCTAGCGGGAGGGCCTTCGGATGGTCCAATGAGCAGTTCTTC. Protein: CASSLPSGRAFGWSNEQFF.

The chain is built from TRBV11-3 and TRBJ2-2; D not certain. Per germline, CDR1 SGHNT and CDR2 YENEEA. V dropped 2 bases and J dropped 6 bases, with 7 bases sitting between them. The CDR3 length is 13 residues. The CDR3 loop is CASSLSVAGELFF. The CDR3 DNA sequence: TGTGCCAGCAGCTTAAGTGTGGCCGGGGAGCTGTTTTTT.

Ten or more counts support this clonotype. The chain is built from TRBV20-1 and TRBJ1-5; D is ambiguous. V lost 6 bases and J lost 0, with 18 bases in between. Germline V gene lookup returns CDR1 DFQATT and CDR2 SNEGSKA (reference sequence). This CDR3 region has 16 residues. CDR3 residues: CSAPPLGQFSNQPQHF. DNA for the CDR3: TGCAGTGCCCCCCCCCTAGGGCAGTTTAGCAATCAGCCCCAGCATTTT.